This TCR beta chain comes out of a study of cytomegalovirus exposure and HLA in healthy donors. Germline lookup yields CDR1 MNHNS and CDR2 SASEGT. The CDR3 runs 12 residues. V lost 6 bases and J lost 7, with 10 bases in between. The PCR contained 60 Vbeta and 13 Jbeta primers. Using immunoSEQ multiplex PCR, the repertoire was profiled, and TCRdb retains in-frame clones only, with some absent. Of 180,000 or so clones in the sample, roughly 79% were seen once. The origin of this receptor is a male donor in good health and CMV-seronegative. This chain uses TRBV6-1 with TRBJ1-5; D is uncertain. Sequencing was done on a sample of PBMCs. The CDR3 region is CASRSGSQPQHF. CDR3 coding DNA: TGTGCCAGCAGGTCGGGAAGCCAGCCCCAGCATTTT.